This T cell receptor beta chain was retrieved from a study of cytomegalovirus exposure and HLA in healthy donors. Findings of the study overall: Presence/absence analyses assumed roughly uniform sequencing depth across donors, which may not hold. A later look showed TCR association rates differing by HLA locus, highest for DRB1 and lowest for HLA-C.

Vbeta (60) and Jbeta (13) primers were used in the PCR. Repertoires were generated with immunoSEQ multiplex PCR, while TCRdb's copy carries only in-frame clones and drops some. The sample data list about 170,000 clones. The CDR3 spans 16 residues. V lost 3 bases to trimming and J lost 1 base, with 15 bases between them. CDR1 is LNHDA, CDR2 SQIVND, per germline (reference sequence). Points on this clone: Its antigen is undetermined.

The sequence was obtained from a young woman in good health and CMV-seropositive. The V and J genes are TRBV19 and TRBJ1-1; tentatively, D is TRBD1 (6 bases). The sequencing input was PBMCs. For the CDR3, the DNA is TGTGCCAGTAGTATTGGAGTGGGGGACAAGAACACTGAAGCTTTCTTT. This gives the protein CASSIGVGDKNTEAFF. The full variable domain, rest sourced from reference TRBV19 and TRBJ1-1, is DGGITQSPKYLFRKEGQNVTLSCEQNLNHDAMYWYRQDPGQGLRLIYYSQIVNDFQKGDIAEGYSVSREKKESFPLTVTSAQKNPTAFYLCASSIGVGDKNTEAFFGQGTRLTVV.